This T cell receptor (beta chain) was obtained from a study of T cell changes during pregnancy in multiple sclerosis. This table comes from immunoSEQ multiplex PCR, and its TCRdb copy is limited to in-frame clones, with some not included. Of about 26,000 clones in the sample, roughly 89% were seen once. This CDR3 region has 15 residues. Germline CDR1 SGHRS, CDR2 YFSETQ. The TCR comes from a female donor with multiple sclerosis, enrolled in a pregnancy study. The input for sequencing was CD8+ T cells from peripheral blood mononuclear cells, taken in the second trimester of pregnancy. The V call is TRBV5-1, the J call TRBJ2-5; weak D call: TRBD2 (6 bases). Judging by the DNA end, TRBJ2-7 fits better; the J call may be wrong. The chain's CDR3 is CASSLRLVVPYEQYF. CDR3 nucleotides: TGCGCCAGCAGCCTCAGACTAGTAGTTCCCTACGAGCAGTACTTC.